This T cell receptor beta chain was sequenced during a study of tumor and adjacent non-tumor tissue in lung cancer. Study in general: Patients comprised about a dozen adenocarcinoma, a couple of squamous cell carcinoma and 1 small cell lung cancer. The study's findings and limits: Tumor tissue had significantly higher TCR diversity than normal lung. Shorter survival was associated with higher TCR diversity in tumors.

A note on this clonotype: What it binds is unknown. The conserved phenylalanine or tryptophan normally closing the CDR3 is absent here, so this likely arose from a read error.

No cell sorting was done before RNA was extracted from the tissue. The CDR3 contains 11 residues. CDR1 and CDR2 from the germline V gene are SNHLY and FYNNEI. V lost 8 bases and J 6 bases, leaving 10 bases between the germline ends. A modified ARM-PCR protocol with three rounds of nested PCR amplified TCRbeta. MiXCR, run by TCRdb on the multiplex PCR reads, gives a single entry per CDR3 protein. This sample has tens of thousands of distinct CDR3 sequences; just under 75% occur once, and the top ten carry roughly 10%. V gene TRBV2 combines with J gene TRBJ1-2, with a weak D call TRBD1 (5 bases). The sequence was collected from a woman in her thirties or forties with non-small cell lung cancer. Input material: lung tumor tissue. The CDR3 DNA sequence: TGTGCCAGCGGGGGAGTGGATGGCTACACCCTC. It yields the protein CASGGVDGYTL.